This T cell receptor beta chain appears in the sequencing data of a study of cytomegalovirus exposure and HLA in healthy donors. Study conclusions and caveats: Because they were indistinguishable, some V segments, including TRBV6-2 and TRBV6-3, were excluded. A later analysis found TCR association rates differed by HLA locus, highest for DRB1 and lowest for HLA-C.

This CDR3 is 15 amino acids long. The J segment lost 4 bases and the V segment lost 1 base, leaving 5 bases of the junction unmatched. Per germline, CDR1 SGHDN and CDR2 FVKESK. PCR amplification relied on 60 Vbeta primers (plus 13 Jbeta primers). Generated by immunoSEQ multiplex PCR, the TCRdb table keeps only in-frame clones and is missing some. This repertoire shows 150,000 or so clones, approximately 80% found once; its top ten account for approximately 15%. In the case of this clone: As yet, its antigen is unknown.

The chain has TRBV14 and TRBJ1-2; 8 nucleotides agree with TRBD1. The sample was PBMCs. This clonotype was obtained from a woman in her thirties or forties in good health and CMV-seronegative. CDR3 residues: CASSQGLTGGYGYTF. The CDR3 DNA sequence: TGTGCCAGCAGCCAAGGCTTAACAGGGGGCTATGGCTACACCTTC.